One sample yielded the 28 T cell receptor beta chains listed below, sequenced in a study of blood T cell repertoires in COVID-19. This table comes from immunoSEQ multiplex PCR, and its TCRdb copy is limited to in-frame clones, with some not included. Seen here are over 200,000 clones, around 85% observed once, and the top ten hold about 5%. Sequencing input: peripheral blood. These receptors were obtained from a human donor in a cohort sampled during active COVID-19.

The genes are TRBV5-4 and TRBJ1-4; the D gene is possibly TRBD1 (6 bases). The V and J ends lost 2 bases and 7 bases respectively, with 15 bases between them. The CDR3 runs to 15 residues. Germline V CDR1 and CDR2: SGHNT, YYREEE (reference sequence). In DNA form, the CDR3 reads TGTGCCAGCAGCTTTGGACGGGGGGCAGGTGAAAAACTGTTTTTT. This codes for CASSFGRGAGEKLFF.

The chain combines TRBV6-2 or TRBV6-3 with TRBJ2-6; TRBD2 is a possible D gene (5 bases). The germline CDR1 and CDR2 sequences are MNHEY and SVGEGT. Trimming cost V 2 bases and J 0 bases, with 11 bases left between them. The CDR3 extends over 17 amino acids. CDR3 in DNA: TGTGCCAGCAGTTACGACTACCGTAGCTCTGGGGCCAACGTCCTGACTTTC. Protein product: CASSYDYRSSGANVLTF.

This chain links TRBV19 with TRBJ2-3; tentatively, D is TRBD1 (5 bases). The CDR3 consists of 13 residues. V lost 7 bases and J 1 base, leaving 9 bases between the germline ends. Germline-derived CDR1 and CDR2 are LNHDA and SQIVND (reference sequence). The CDR3 bases are TGTGCCAGTAAGGAACAGGGCACAGATACGCAGTATTTT. It specifies CASKEQGTDTQYF.

This rearrangement joins TRBV27 to TRBJ2-7; 7 bases are a match to TRBD1. Germline lookup yields CDR1 MNHEY and CDR2 SMNVEV (reference sequence). V shed 3 bases and J 6 bases; nucleotides not matched to a gene: 14. This CDR3 contains 16 residues. The DNA for the CDR3 is TGTGCCAGCAGTTTTGTAAACAGGGGAAACTCGCTCGAGCAGTACTTC. It specifies CASSFVNRGNSLEQYF.

V gene TRBV6-2 or TRBV6-3 combines with J gene TRBJ2-1; 9 bases map to TRBD2. The CDR3 totals 14 residues. Germline V gene sequence: CDR1 MNHEY, CDR2 SVGEGT. The J segment lost 7 bases and the V segment lost 2 bases, leaving 3 bases of the junction unmatched. CDR3 in amino acids: CASSYIAGANEQFF. As DNA, the CDR3 is TGTGCCAGCAGTTACATAGCGGGAGCGAATGAGCAGTTCTTC.

This chain joins TRBV18 and TRBJ2-7; D remains ambiguous. The CDR3 has 14 residues. V was cut by 1 base and J by 2 bases, with 9 bases left in between. Germline lookup yields CDR1 KGHSH and CDR2 LQKENI. In nucleotides, the CDR3 is TGTGCCAGCTCACCACAATGGTCTACCTACGAGCAGTACTTC. This gives the protein CASSPQWSTYEQYF. The complete variable domain, with remaining parts taken from reference TRBV18 and TRBJ2-7, reads NAGVMQNPRHLVRRRGQEARLRCSPMKGHSHVYWYRQLPEEGLKFMVYLQKENIIDESGMPKERFSAEFPKEGPSILRIQQVVRGDSAAYFCASSPQWSTYEQYFGPGTRLTVT.

This clone was counted a few times. The CDR3 loop is CASSPTVRQGAGSETQYF. CDR3 in DNA: TGTGCCAGCAGTCCAACCGTTCGACAGGGGGCTGGGTCGGAGACCCAGTACTTC. The chain links TRBV6-6 to TRBJ2-5; 10 bases are a match to TRBD1. This CDR3 comprises 18 residues. Germline CDR1 and CDR2: MNHNY and SVGAGI (reference sequence). V gave up 5 bases and J gave up 5 bases; unmatched junction bases: 17.

The chain couples TRBV5-4 to TRBJ2-3, with 13 bases that match TRBD2. The CDR3 contains 17 residues. With 0 bases clipped from V and 2 bases from J, the junction kept 3 bases outside the gene matches. Germline V gene lookup returns CDR1 SGHNT and CDR2 YYREEE (reference sequence). The CDR3 nucleotides read TGTGCCAGCAGCTTGGGACTAGCGGGAGGCTCCACAGATACGCAGTATTTT. This sequence encodes CASSLGLAGGSTDTQYF.

This chain connects TRBV9 to TRBJ2-2; D gene ambiguous. Between the trimmed V and J ends, which lost 4 bases and 4 bases, there was a span of 5 bases. CDR1 SGDLS and CDR2 YYNGEE come from the germline V gene. This CDR3 spans 12 amino acids. The CDR3 protein is CASSFITGELFF. The CDR3 DNA reads as TGTGCCAGCAGCTTCATCACCGGGGAGCTGTTTTTT.

The rearrangement uses TRBV19 and TRBJ2-7; 7 nucleotides line up with TRBD1. The V and J ends lost 3 bases and 0 bases, in that order; junction bases with no gene match: 5. This CDR3 has 15 residues. CDR1 is LNHDA and CDR2 is SQIVND in the germline V gene (reference sequence). Written as DNA, the CDR3 is TGTGCCAGTAGTATTACCAGGGGGAGCTCCTACGAGCAGTACTTC. Translated: CASSITRGSSYEQYF.

This clone occurred many times. CDR3 in DNA: TGTGCCAGCAGTTACTCGATCCGGGGTCTCGAGCAGTACTTC. Its translation: CASSYSIRGLEQYF. This chain uses TRBV6-5 with TRBJ2-7; weak D call: TRBD2 (5 bases). Trimming removed 0 bases from V and 6 bases from J, with 12 bases in between. Germline CDR1 reads MNHEY; CDR2 reads SVGAGI. The CDR3 consists of 14 residues.

This clone was seen only once. The rearrangement joins TRBV6-2 or TRBV6-3 to TRBJ2-7, with unresolved D. Germline V lookup: CDR1 MNHEY, CDR2 SVGEGT. Trimming took off 2 bases at V and 2 bases at J, with 10 bases between the two ends. The CDR3 totals 14 residues. CDR3 amino acids: CASSYVDNAYEQYF. For the CDR3, the DNA is TGTGCCAGCAGTTACGTTGACAACGCCTACGAGCAGTACTTC.

This clone was observed a single time. The chain is built from TRBV7-3 and TRBJ2-1; 13 positions agree with TRBD2. The CDR3 extends over 17 amino acids. Germline V gives CDR1 SGHTA, CDR2 FQGTGA. V shed 0 bases, J shed 4 bases, and the junction held 3 bases outside the gene matches. CDR3 DNA: TGTGCCAGCAGCTTAACCAGGACTAGCGGGGGATACAATGAGCAGTTCTTC. Translation gives CASSLTRTSGGYNEQFF.

In its sample, this clone was seen a few times. One end of the junction varies from germline; a read error may be responsible. This chain connects TRBV6-2 or TRBV6-3 to TRBJ2-7; 8 nucleotides align to TRBD2. The CDR3 is 15 residues long. Per germline, CDR1 MNHEY and CDR2 SVGEGT. CDR3 DNA sequence: TGTGCCAGCAGCTACTTAGCGGGAAGCTCCTACGAGCAGTACTTC. Translating gives CASSYLAGSSYEQYF.

This rearrangement joins TRBV18 to TRBJ1-6, with 7 bases matching TRBD1. Trimming cost V 2 bases and J 6 bases; bases outside gene matches: 13. Germline V gene data show CDR1 as KGHSH and CDR2 as LQKENI. The CDR3 spans 18 residues. The CDR3 loop is CASSPGPAVGQANSPLHF. The CDR3 nucleotides are TGTGCCAGCTCACCAGGGCCGGCAGTCGGACAGGCTAATTCACCCCTCCACTTT. The full variable domain, completed using reference TRBV18 and TRBJ1-6, is NAGVMQNPRHLVRRRGQEARLRCSPMKGHSHVYWYRQLPEEGLKFMVYLQKENIIDESGMPKERFSAEFPKEGPSILRIQQVVRGDSAAYFCASSPGPAVGQANSPLHFGNGTRLTVT.

The V call is TRBV28, the J call TRBJ1-3; 8 positions match TRBD1. There are 16 residues in the CDR3. V was pared by 1 base and J by 2 bases, with 4 bases of the junction left unmatched. Germline loops: CDR1 MDHEN, CDR2 SYDVKM. The CDR3 loop is CASSLYQGAPGNTIYF. CDR3 bases: TGTGCCAGCAGTTTATATCAGGGGGCGCCTGGAAACACCATATATTTT.

This chain joins TRBV11-1 and TRBJ2-1; 8 bases are a match to TRBD1. V lost 6 bases, J lost 8 bases, and 6 bases stayed unmatched. The germline CDR1 and CDR2 sequences are SGHAT and FQDESV (reference sequence). The CDR3 extends over 13 amino acids. The CDR3 coding sequence is TGTGCCAGCAGAGGACAGGGTCTCTATGAGCAGTTCTTC. It specifies CASRGQGLYEQFF.

This chain links TRBV28 with TRBJ1-5, with D maybe TRBD1 (6 bases). This CDR3 spans 14 amino acids. From germline, CDR1 is MDHEN and CDR2 SYDVKM. V was trimmed by 6 bases and J by 3 bases, leaving 12 bases between them. The CDR3 loop is CASRTGSNNQPQHF. Written as DNA, the CDR3 is TGTGCCAGCAGGACAGGATCGAACAATCAGCCCCAGCATTTT.

The chain recombines TRBV6-6 with TRBJ2-1, with 8 nucleotides matching TRBD2. Germline V lookup: CDR1 MNHNY, CDR2 SVGAGI (reference sequence). The CDR3 sequence is 15 residues long. The junction had 7 bases not matched to a gene; V was cut back by 2 bases and J by 7 bases. The CDR3 loop reads CASSYGGRPQNEQFF. The CDR3 coding sequence is TGTGCCAGCAGTTACGGCGGGAGGCCGCAGAATGAGCAGTTCTTC.

The CDR3 spells CSVRLDTTGGYTF. The DNA for the CDR3 is TGCAGCGTCCGCCTCGACACGACGGGAGGCTACACCTTC. The chain couples TRBV29-1 to TRBJ1-2; the D is unclear. Germline V lookup: CDR1 SQVTM, CDR2 ANQGSEA. This CDR3 region has 13 residues. The V and J ends lost 6 bases and 8 bases respectively, with 19 bases between them.

The chain couples TRBV4-1 to TRBJ2-1; D gene ambiguous. The germline gives CDR1 MGHRA, CDR2 YSYEKL. Between the trimmed V and J ends, which lost 5 bases and 10 bases, there was a span of 18 bases. The CDR3 spans 14 residues. The CDR3 protein is CASSAREEPGEQFF. Here the CDR3 DNA reads TGCGCCAGCAGCGCGAGAGAGGAGCCCGGAGAGCAGTTCTTC.

The V call is TRBV3-1 (or the pseudogene TRBV3-2), the J call TRBJ2-7, with a possible D match to TRBD2 (6 bases). Germline CDR1 LGHDT, CDR2 YNNKEL (reference sequence). This CDR3 spans 15 amino acids. V was pared by 0 bases and J by 4 bases, with 13 bases between. The CDR3 sequence: CASSQEGTPIYEQYF. The CDR3 region has the DNA TGTGCCAGCAGCCAAGAGGGGACTCCGATATACGAGCAGTACTTC.

The table lists this clone with a count of one. V usage is TRBV28 and J usage is TRBJ2-3; 9 bases line up with TRBD2. The CDR3 totals 19 residues. After removal of 5 bases from V and 5 bases from J, the junction contained 20 bases not matched to a gene. In germline, CDR1 is MDHEN, CDR2 SYDVKM. The CDR3 DNA follows: TGTGCCAGCAGTCTCTATTCTCCCCGGGCGGGAGGGCCCGGAGATACGCAGTATTTT. Its translation: CASSLYSPRAGGPGDTQYF. Complete variable domain (other parts from reference TRBV28 and TRBJ2-3): DVKVTQSSRYLVKRTGEKVFLECVQDMDHENMFWYRQDPGLGLRLIYFSYDVKMKEKGDIPEGYSVSREKKERFSLILESASTNQTSMYLCASSLYSPRAGGPGDTQYFGPGTRLTVL.

This chain connects TRBV28 to TRBJ1-1; D is undetermined. The V gene lost 2 bases and the J gene lost 1 base, with 8 bases spanning the gap. The CDR3 runs to 14 residues. CDR1 is MDHEN, CDR2 SYDVKM, per germline. The CDR3 DNA follows: TGTGCCAGCAGTTTAACTGCCACGAACACTGAAGCTTTCTTT. Amino acid sequence: CASSLTATNTEAFF.

This chain uses TRBV28 with TRBJ2-1; the match to TRBD1 covers 7 bases. The CDR3 is 15 amino acids. With V trimmed by 2 bases and J by 8 bases, 9 bases remained unmatched. From germline, CDR1 is MDHEN and CDR2 SYDVKM. Here the CDR3 DNA reads TGTGCCAGCAGTTTACAGACAGGGTCCATTGATGAGCAGTTCTTC. This sequence encodes CASSLQTGSIDEQFF.

This clone turned up a few times. The CDR3 sequence is CASSLGTGGGTGELFF. The CDR3 nucleotides read TGTGCCAGCAGCTTGGGAACGGGAGGTGGCACCGGGGAGCTGTTTTTT. The chain uses TRBV5-5 and TRBJ2-2; 7 nucleotides agree with TRBD2. In germline, CDR1 is SGHKS, CDR2 YYEKEE (reference sequence). Losses at the gene ends were 0 bases for V and 4 bases for J; bases not matched to a gene: 6. This CDR3 has 16 amino acids.

The rearrangement joins TRBV21-1 to TRBJ2-7; whether TRBD2, the table's D call, matches the DNA was not checked. TRBV21-1 is a pseudogene. There are 15 residues in the CDR3. The CDR3 loop is CANRRAGEGRCEQYF. In nucleotides, the CDR3 is TGTGCCAACCGGAGGGCGGGGGAAGGGCGGTGCGAGCAGTACTTC.

The V gene is TRBV19, the J gene TRBJ2-3, with a weak D call TRBD1 (5 bases). Trimming pared 5 bases from V and 3 bases from J, leaving 12 bases between. CDR3 length: 14 amino acids. Germline lookup yields CDR1 LNHDA and CDR2 SQIVND (reference sequence). CDR3 in DNA: TGTGCCAGTAGTGTGACAGCAGCTACAGATACGCAGTATTTT. It translates to CASSVTAATDTQYF.